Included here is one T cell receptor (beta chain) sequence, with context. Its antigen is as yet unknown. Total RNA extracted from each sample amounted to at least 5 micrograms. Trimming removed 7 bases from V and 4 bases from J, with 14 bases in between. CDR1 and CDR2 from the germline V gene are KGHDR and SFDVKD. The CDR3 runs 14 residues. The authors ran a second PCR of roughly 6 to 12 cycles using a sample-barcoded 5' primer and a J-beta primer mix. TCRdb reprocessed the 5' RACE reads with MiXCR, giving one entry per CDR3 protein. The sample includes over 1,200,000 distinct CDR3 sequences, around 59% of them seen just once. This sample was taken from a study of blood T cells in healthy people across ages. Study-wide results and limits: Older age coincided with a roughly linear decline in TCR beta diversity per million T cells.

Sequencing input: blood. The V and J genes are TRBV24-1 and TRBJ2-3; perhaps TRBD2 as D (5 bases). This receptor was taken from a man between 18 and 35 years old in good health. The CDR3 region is CATSPQEAADTQYF. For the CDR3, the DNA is TGTGCCACCAGCCCTCAGGAGGCCGCAGATACGCAGTATTTT.